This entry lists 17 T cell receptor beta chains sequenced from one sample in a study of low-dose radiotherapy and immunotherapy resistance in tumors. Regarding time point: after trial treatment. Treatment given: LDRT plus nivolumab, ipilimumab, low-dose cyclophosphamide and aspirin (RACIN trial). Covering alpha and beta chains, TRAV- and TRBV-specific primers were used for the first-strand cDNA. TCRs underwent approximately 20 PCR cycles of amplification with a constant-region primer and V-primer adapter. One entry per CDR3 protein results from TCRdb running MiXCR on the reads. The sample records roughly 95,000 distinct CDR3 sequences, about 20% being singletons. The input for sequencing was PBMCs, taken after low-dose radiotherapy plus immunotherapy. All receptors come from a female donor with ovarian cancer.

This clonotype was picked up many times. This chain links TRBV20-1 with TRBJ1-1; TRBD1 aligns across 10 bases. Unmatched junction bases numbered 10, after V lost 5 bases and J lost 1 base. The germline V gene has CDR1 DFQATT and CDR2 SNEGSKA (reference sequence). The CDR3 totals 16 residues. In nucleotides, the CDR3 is TGCAGTGCTGTTGGGACAGGGGAGAGGGCGAACACTGAAGCTTTCTTT. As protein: CSAVGTGERANTEAFF.

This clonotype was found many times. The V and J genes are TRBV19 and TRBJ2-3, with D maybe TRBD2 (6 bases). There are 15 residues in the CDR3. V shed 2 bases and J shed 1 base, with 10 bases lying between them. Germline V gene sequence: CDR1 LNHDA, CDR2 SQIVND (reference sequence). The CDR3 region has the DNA TGTGCCAGTAGTATACGGAGCGGGCGCACAGATACGCAGTATTTT. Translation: CASSIRSGRTDTQYF.

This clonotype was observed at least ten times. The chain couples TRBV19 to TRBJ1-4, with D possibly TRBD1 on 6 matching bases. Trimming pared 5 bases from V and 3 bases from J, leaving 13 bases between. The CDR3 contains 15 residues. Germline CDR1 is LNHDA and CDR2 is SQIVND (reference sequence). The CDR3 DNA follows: TGTGCCAGTAGTTTCAACAGGGATCCTAATGAAAAACTGTTTTTT. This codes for CASSFNRDPNEKLFF.

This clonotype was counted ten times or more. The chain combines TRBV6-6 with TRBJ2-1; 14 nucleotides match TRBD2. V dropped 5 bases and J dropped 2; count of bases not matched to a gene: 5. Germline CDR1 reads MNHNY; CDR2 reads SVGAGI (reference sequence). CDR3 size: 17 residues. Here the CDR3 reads CASSRTSGRPPYNEQFF. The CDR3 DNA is TGTGCCAGCAGTCGGACTAGCGGGAGGCCCCCCTACAATGAGCAGTTCTTC.

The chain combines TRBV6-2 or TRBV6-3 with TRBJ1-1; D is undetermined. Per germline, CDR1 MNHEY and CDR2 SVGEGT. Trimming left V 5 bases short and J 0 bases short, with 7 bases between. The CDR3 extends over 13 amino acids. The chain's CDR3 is CASSGSMNTEAFF. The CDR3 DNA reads TGTGCCAGCAGTGGGTCCATGAACACTGAAGCTTTCTTT.

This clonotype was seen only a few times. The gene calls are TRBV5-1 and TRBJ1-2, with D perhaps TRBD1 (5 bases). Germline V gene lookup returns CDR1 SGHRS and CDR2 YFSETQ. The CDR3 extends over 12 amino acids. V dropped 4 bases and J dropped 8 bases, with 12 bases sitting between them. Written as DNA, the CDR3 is TGCGCCAGCAGCCTGAAAGGGGAAGGCTACACCTTC. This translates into CASSLKGEGYTF.

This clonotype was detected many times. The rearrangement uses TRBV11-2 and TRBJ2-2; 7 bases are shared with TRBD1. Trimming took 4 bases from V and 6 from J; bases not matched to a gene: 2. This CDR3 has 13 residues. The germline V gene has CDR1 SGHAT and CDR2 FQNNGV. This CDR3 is CASSSDRAGELFF. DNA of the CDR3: TGTGCCAGCAGCTCCGACAGGGCCGGGGAGCTGTTTTTT.

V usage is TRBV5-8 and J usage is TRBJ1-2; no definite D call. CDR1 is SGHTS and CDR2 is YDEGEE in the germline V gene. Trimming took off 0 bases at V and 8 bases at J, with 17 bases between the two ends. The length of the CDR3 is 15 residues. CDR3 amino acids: CASSLEGLAVEGYTF. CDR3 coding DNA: TGTGCCAGCAGCTTGGAAGGATTGGCAGTCGAAGGCTACACCTTC.

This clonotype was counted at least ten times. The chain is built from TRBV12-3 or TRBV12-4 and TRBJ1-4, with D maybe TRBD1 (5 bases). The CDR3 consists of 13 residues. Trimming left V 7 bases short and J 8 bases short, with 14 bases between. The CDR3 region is CASTLGLPEKLFF. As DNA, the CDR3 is TGTGCCAGCACTCTGGGACTTCCCGAAAAACTGTTTTTT.

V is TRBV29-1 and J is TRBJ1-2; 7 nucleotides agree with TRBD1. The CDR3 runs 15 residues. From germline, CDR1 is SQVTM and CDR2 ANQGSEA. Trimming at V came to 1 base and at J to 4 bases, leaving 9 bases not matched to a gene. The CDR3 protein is CSVEGSDRRRYGYTF. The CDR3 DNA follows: TGCAGCGTTGAAGGATCGGACAGGCGCCGCTATGGCTACACCTTC. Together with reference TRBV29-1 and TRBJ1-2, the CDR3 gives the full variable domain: SAVISQKPSRDICQRGTSLTIQCQVDSQVTMMFWYRQQPGQSLTLIATANQGSEATYESGFVIDKFPISRPNLTFSTLTVSNMSPEDSSIYLCSVEGSDRRRYGYTFGSGTRLTVV.

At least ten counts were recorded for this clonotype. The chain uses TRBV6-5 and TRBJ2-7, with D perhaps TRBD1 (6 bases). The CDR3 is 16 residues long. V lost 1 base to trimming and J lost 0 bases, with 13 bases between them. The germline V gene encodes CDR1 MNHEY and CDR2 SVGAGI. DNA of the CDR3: TGTGCCAGCAGTTACTTGGGCAGGGGAAGCTCCTACGAGCAGTACTTC. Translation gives CASSYLGRGSSYEQYF.

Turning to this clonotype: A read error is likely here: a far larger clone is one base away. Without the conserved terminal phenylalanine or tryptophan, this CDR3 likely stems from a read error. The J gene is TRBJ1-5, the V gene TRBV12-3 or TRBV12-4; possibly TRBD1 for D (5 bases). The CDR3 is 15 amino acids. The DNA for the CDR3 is TGTGCCACCAGTGCGTCAGGGATAGATAATCAGCCCCAGCATCTT. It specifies CATSASGIDNQPQHL.

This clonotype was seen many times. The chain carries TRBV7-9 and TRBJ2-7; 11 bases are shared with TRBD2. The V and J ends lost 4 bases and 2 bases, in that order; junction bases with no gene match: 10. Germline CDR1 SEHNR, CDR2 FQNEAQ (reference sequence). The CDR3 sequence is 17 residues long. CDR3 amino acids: CASSYHGTSGLPYEQYF. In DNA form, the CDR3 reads TGTGCCAGCAGCTACCACGGGACTAGCGGACTCCCCTACGAGCAGTACTTC.

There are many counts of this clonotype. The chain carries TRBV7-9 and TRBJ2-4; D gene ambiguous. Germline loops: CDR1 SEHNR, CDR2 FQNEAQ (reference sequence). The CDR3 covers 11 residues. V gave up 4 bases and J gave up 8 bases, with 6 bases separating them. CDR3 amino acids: CASSSYDIQYF. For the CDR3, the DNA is TGTGCCAGCAGCTCCTATGACATTCAGTACTTC. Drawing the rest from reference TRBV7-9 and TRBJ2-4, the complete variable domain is DTGVSQNPRHKITKRGQNVTFRCDPISEHNRLYWYRQTLGQGPEFLTYFQNEAQLEKSRLLSDRFSAERPKGSFSTLEIQRTEQGDSAMYLCASSSYDIQYFGAGTRLSVL.

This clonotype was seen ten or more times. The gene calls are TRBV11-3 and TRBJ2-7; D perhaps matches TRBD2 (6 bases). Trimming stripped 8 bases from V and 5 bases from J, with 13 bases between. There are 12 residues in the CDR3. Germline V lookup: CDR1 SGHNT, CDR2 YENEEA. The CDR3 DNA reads TGTGCCAGCGAGTCTAGCGACCACGAGCAGTACTTC. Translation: CASESSDHEQYF.

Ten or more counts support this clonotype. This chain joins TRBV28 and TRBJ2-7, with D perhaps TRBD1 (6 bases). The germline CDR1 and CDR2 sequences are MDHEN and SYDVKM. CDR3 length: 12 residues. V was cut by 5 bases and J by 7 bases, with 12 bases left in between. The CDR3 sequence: CASSSSGTEQYF. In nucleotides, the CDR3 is TGTGCCAGCAGTAGCTCGGGGACAGAGCAGTACTTC. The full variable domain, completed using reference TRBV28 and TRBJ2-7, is DVKVTQSSRYLVKRTGEKVFLECVQDMDHENMFWYRQDPGLGLRLIYFSYDVKMKEKGDIPEGYSVSREKKERFSLILESASTNQTSMYLCASSSSGTEQYFGPGTRLTVT.

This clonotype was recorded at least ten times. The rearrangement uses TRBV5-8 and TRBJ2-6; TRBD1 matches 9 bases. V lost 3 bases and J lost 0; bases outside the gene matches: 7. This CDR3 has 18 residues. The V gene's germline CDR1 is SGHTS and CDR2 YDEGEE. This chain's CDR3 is CASSWTGQGFSGANVLTF. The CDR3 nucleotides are TGTGCCAGCAGCTGGACGGGACAGGGATTCTCTGGGGCCAACGTCCTGACTTTC.